This TCR beta chain was retrieved from a study of CD8 T cells in Susac syndrome. Study-wide background: Among the sequenced Susac syndrome patients, five or six had active disease while about eight were in remission.

When the RNA was reverse transcribed, random hexamers were used with an input of about 0.5 to 1 ug. TCRdb reprocessed the immunoSEQ multiplex PCR reads via MiXCR and lists one record per CDR3 protein. Here the sample spans 95,000 to 150,000 distinct CDR3 sequences, around 94% being singletons. General observations from the study: The greatest CD8+ clonal expansion in Susac occurred in TEMRA cells and in active patients. Total CD8+ repertoires held approximately 17 Susac-specific public clones, while CD8+ TEMRA repertoires held several. It was acknowledged in the study that the number of individuals who were included in its TCR sequencing and HLA analysis was relatively small.

Details on this clonotype: Its antigen is undetermined.

J lost 4 bases, V lost 1 base, and 3 bases had no gene match. The CDR3 spans 15 residues. The V gene's germline CDR1 is LGHDT and CDR2 YNNKEL (reference sequence). The sequenced sample consisted of CD8+ T cells from PBMCs. The receptor was derived from a human donor with Susac syndrome. V usage is TRBV3-1 and J usage is TRBJ2-1; 8 bases fit TRBD2. The CDR3 is CASSQAGGVYNEQFF. CDR3 DNA: TGTGCCAGCAGCCAAGCGGGGGGGGTGTACAATGAGCAGTTCTTC.